This T cell receptor (beta chain) originates from a study of STAT5B mutations in CD4+ large granular lymphocyte leukemia (dated by TCRdb to the early 2020s). The study in broad terms: Among healthy controls, the CDR3 'QG' motif was associated with a particular HLA allele. The study compared the TCRbeta repertoires of patients with CD4+ T-cell large granular lymphocyte leukemia against those of healthy blood donors. Flow cytometry on FACSCanto II or FACSVerse showed that the purified fractions were more than 95% pure among lymphocytes. Here is what the overall study found, with its caveats: The data were not HLA-matched, and the relatively small sample size could explain the higher clonality seen in CD4+ compared with CD8+ T-LGLL. The main leukemic clonotypes were found to be private to each patient, although around a quarter of the main leukemic clonotypes were detected at low frequency in the non-leukemic repertoires of other patients. Enrichment of TRBV06-family usage was observed among the top patient clones (8/27) relative to healthy controls (2/35). Greater clonality appeared to be present in CD4-sorted patient repertoires than in healthy CD4+ repertoires, and the difference was retained after the putative leukemic clones were removed.

A note on this clone: This clone's antigen is unknown. Base qualities are not recorded, but no much larger clone differs from it by a single base.

The germline V gene sets CDR1 to SNHLY and CDR2 to FYNNEI. Trimming at the junction amounts to 4 bases on V and 0 bases on J, and the germline ends lie 19 bases apart. Reading from cysteine to phenylalanine, the CDR3 counts 19 amino acids. Only CDR3 DNA remains: 57 bases, in frame from the first base. The immunoSEQ assay at survey resolution was applied to genomic DNA for sequencing of TCRbeta rearrangements. The original pipeline was this. In the TCR sequencing data, the lowest productive clonotype frequency that could be detected was 2.59 x 10-5. Only productive TCRbeta rearrangements, defined as complete and in-frame sequences, were included in the analyses. Clonality for each sample was calculated as Simpson clonality in the immunoSEQ Analyzer version 3.0. Clones were binned by frequency as very rare, small, medium, large (1-20%) or hyperexpanded (>20%). Generation probabilities were estimated with OLGA 1.2.3, V-gene circos plots were made with VDJtools, specificities were searched in VDJdb, and CDR3 motifs were identified with GLIPH. The immuneACCESS repertoire file appears here via TCRdb, limited to in-frame rearrangements. These files lack a portion of the clones; in checked studies, under half of the deficit traces to unresolved V genes, and the cause of the others is not known. V and J calls and clone size are as listed in that table; D and trimming were resolved from the DNA. In this sample the table shows some 45,000 clones, around 85% of which occur a single time. The top ten hold approximately 2.5% of the sample.

Buffy coats from roughly 40 blood donors, supplied by the Finnish Red Cross blood service, were used as healthy controls. All TCR-sequenced material derived from peripheral blood: patient blood samples and healthy donor buffy coats. Peripheral blood mononuclear cells were isolated by Ficoll-Hypaque gradient centrifugation. For the healthy controls, CD4+ cells were obtained from buffy coats by magnetic purification. The Gentra Puregene Cell and Tissue kit was used to extract genomic DNA, and a Qubit 2.0 fluorometer was used to measure the amount of genomic DNA. Sequencing was performed on CD4+ T cells from blood buffy coats. The receptor was isolated from a human donor in good health. The sequence is built from TRBV2 and TRBJ2-6; there is no confident call for the D gene. The nucleotide sequence is given as TGTGCCAGCAGTGGGGGAACAAGGACGATAAACTCTGGGGCCAACGTCCTGACTTTC. It translates as CASSGGTRTINSGANVLTF.